These T cell receptor beta chains were read from a single sample in a study of CD8+ T cells in alopecia areata. Only in-frame clones appear in the TCRdb table, and some are missing; sequencing was by immunoSEQ multiplex PCR. The data show over 150,000 clones, with roughly 60% seen just once and 1.5% to 2% held by the top ten. Here the sequenced sample was CD4+ T cells sorted from blood, taken at week 0. These TCRs come from a human donor with alopecia areata. The CDR3 runs from the conserved cysteine through the conserved F or W. The D gene is left open where the match is weak. Size values are once, few and many counts, or a class for expanded clones, and some rows have none.

d_gene	len	v_gene	abundance	j_gene	CDR3aa	CDR3nt
TRBD1	16	TRBV11-2	-	TRBJ1-5	CASSLEGQGGNQPQHF	TGTGCCAGCAGCTTAGAGGGACAGGGTGGGAATCAGCCCCAGCATTTT
TRBD2	14	TRBV29-1	many	TRBJ2-3	CSVGNRLAVNTQYF	TGCAGCGTTGGTAATCGACTAGCGGTGAATACGCAGTATTTT
TRBD1	13	TRBV18	-	TRBJ1-1	CASSPGTDTEAFF	TGTGCCAGCTCACCCGGGACAGACACTGAAGCTTTCTTT
TRBD1	14	TRBV30	once	TRBJ2-2	CAWSLQGPTGELFF	TGTGCCTGGTCCTTACAGGGGCCCACCGGGGAGCTGTTTTTT
TRBD2	16	TRBV29-1	-	TRBJ2-1	CSVETSGSSSYNEQFF	TGCAGCGTTGAAACTAGCGGGTCGAGCTCCTACAATGAGCAGTTCTTC
-	15	TRBV12-5	-	TRBJ1-5	CASGPPSGRDQPQHF	TGTGCTAGTGGTCCCCCATCCGGGCGGGATCAGCCCCAGCATTTT
TRBD1	15	TRBV7-2	few	TRBJ2-7	CASSLAGQGSNEQYF	TGTGCCAGCAGCTTAGCGGGACAGGGTTCAAACGAGCAGTACTTC
-	15	TRBV2	-	TRBJ2-3	CASNPSPAPKGTQYF	TGTGCCAGCAATCCCTCCCCTGCTCCAAAGGGTACGCAGTATTTT
-	14	TRBV5-6	-	TRBJ1-5	CASSLWQGDQPQHF	TGTGCCAGCAGCTTGTGGCAGGGTGATCAGCCCCAGCATTTT
-	14	TRBV5-1	-	TRBJ1-4	CASSSTDPREKLFF	TGCGCCAGCAGCTCCACGGACCCTCGTGAAAAACTGTTTTTT